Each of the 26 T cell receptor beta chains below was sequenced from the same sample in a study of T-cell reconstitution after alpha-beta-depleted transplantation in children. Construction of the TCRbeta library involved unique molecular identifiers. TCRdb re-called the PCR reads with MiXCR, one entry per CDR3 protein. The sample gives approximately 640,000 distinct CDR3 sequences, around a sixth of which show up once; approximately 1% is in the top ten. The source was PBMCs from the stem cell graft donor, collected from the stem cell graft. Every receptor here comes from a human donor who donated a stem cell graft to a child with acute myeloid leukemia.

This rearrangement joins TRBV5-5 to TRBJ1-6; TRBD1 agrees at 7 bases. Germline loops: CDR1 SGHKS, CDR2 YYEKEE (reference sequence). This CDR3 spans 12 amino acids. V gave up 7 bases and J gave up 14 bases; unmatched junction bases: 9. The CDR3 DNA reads TGTGCCAGCCGACGACAGGGAGCAACCCTCCACTTT. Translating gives CASRRQGATLHF.

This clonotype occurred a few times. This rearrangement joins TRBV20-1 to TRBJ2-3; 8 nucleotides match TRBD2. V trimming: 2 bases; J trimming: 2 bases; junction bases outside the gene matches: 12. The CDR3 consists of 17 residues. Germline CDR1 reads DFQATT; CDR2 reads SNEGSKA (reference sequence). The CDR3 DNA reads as TGCAGTGCTAGACGTTGGCGGGGGGCTTTGAACACAGATACGCAGTATTTT. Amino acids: CSARRWRGALNTDTQYF.

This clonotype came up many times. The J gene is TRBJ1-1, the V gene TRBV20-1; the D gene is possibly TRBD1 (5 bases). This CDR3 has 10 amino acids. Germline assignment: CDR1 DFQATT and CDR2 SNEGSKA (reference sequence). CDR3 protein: CSSGGIEAFF. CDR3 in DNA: TGCAGCTCGGGGGGGATTGAAGCTTTCTTT.

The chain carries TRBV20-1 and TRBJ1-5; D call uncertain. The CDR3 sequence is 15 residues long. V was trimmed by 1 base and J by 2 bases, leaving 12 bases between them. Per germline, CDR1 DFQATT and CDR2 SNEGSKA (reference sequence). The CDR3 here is CSARVEGYGNQPQHF. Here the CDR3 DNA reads TGCAGTGCTAGAGTAGAAGGGTACGGCAATCAGCCCCAGCATTTT.

CDR3 protein: CAWSPRGDTYNEQFF. In nucleotides, the CDR3 is TGTGCCTGGAGTCCTAGAGGGGACACCTACAATGAGCAGTTCTTC. V is TRBV30 and J is TRBJ2-1; perhaps TRBD1 as D (6 bases). The CDR3 totals 15 residues. CDR1 GTSNPN and CDR2 SVGIG come from the germline V gene (reference sequence). Between the trimmed V and J ends, which lost 2 bases and 2 bases, there was a span of 13 bases.

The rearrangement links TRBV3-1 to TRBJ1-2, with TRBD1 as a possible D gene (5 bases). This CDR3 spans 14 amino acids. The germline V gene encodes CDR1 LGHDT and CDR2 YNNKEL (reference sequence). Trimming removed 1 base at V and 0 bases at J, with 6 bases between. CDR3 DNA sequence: TGTGCCAGCAGCCAAGGGGGGGCTAACTATGGCTACACCTTC. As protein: CASSQGGANYGYTF.

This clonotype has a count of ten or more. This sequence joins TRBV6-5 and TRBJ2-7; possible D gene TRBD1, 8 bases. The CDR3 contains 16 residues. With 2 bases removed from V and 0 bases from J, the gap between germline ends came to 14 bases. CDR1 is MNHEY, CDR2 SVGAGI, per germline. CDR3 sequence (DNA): TGTGCCAGCAGTTACCTAAACAGGGGGGGCTCCTACGAGCAGTACTTC. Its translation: CASSYLNRGGSYEQYF.

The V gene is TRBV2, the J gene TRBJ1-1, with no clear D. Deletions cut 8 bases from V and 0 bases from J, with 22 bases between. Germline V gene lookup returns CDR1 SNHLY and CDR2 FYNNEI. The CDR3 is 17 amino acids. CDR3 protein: CASQKPTLLDMNTEAFF. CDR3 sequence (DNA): TGTGCCAGCCAGAAACCTACCCTGTTGGATATGAACACTGAAGCTTTCTTT.

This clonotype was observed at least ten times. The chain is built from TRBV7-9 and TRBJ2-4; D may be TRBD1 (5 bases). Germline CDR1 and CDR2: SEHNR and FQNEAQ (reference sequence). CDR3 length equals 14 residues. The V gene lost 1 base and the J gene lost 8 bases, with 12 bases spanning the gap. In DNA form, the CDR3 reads TGTGCCAGCAGCTTAGGCCAGGGTGTAGACATTCAGTACTTC. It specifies CASSLGQGVDIQYF.

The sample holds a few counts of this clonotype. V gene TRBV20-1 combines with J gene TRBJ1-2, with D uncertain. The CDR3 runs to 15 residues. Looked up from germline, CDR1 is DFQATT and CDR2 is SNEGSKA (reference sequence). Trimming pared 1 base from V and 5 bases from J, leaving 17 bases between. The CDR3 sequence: CSARVETDIGYGYTF. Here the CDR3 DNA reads TGCAGTGCTAGAGTGGAAACAGACATAGGGTATGGCTACACCTTC.

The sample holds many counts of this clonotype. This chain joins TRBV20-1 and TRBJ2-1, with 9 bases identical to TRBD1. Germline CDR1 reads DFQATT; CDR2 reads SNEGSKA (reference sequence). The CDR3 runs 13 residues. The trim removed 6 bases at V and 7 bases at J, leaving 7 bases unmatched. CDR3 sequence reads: CSASHRGLNEQFF. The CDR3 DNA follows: TGCAGTGCCAGTCACAGGGGGCTAAATGAGCAGTTCTTC.

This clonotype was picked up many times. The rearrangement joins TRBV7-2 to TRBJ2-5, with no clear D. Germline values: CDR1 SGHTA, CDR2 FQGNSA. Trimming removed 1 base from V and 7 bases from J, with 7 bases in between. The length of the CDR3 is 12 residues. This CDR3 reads CASSLGDLTQYF. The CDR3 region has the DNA TGTGCCAGCAGCTTAGGAGACCTGACCCAGTACTTC.

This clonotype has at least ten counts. CDR3 sequence reads: CASSQDPSRLEEQFF. In DNA form, the CDR3 reads TGTGCCAGCAGCCAAGATCCTAGCAGATTGGAGGAGCAGTTCTTC. The chain joins TRBV4-2 to TRBJ2-1, with a weak D call TRBD2 (5 bases). Germline lookup yields CDR1 LGHNA and CDR2 YNFKEQ. Deletions cut 0 bases from V and 10 bases from J, with 16 bases between. The CDR3 covers 15 residues.

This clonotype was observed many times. The CDR3 DNA reads as TGTGCCAGCAGCCTGGGGTCAACGAACACTGAAGCTTTCTTT. It is translated as CASSLGSTNTEAFF. The chain joins TRBV7-3 to TRBJ1-1; D is ambiguous. Germline values: CDR1 SGHTA, CDR2 FQGTGA. V lost 5 bases, J lost 1 base, and 11 bases lay in between. There are 14 residues in the CDR3.

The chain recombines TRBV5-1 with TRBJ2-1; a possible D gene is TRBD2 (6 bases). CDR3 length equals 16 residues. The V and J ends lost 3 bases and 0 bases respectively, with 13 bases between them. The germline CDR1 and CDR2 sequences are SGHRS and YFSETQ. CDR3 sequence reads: CASSWARGRSYNEQFF. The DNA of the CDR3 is TGCGCCAGCAGCTGGGCGCGGGGTCGCTCCTACAATGAGCAGTTCTTC.

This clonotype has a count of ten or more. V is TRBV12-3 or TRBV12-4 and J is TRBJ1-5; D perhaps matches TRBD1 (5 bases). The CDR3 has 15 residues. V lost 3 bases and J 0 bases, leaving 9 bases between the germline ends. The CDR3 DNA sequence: TGTGCCAGCAGTTTGGGGGTTACTAGCAATCAGCCCCAGCATTTT. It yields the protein CASSLGVTSNQPQHF.

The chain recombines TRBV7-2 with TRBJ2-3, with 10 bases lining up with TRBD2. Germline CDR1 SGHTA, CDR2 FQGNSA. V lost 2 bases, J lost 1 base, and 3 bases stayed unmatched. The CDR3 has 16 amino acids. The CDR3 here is CASSLQRGGGTDTQYF. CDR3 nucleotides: TGTGCCAGCAGCTTACAGCGGGGGGGGGGCACAGATACGCAGTATTTT.

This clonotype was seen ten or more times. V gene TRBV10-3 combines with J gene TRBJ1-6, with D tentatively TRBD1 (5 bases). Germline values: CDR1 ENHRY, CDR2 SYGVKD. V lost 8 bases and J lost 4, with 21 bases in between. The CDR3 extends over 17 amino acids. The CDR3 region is CAIREGLDSIYNSPLHF. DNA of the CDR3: TGTGCCATCCGGGAGGGCCTAGACAGCATATATAATTCACCCCTCCACTTT.

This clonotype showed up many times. Here the CDR3 reads CASSLEGQGLNTEAFF. The CDR3 DNA follows: TGCGCCAGCAGCTTGGAGGGACAGGGTTTGAACACTGAAGCTTTCTTT. The V call is TRBV5-1, the J call TRBJ1-1; TRBD1 matches at 9 bases. The CDR3 spans 16 residues. The germline CDR1 and CDR2 sequences are SGHRS and YFSETQ. J gave up 0 bases and V 0 bases, and 3 bases lay outside the gene matches.

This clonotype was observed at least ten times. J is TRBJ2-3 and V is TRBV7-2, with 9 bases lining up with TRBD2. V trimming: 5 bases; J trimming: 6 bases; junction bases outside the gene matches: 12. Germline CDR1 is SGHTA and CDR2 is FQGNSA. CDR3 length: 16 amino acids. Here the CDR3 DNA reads TGTGCCAGCAGCCCTCGGCAACTAGCGGGCAGGGATACGCAGTATTTT. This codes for CASSPRQLAGRDTQYF.

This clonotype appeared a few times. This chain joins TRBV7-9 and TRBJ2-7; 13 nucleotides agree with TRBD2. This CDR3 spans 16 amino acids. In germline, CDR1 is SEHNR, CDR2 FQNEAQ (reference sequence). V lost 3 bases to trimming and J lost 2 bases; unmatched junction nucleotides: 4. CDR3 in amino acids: CASSFGLAGAAYEQYF. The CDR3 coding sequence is TGTGCCAGCAGCTTCGGACTAGCGGGGGCCGCCTACGAGCAGTACTTC.

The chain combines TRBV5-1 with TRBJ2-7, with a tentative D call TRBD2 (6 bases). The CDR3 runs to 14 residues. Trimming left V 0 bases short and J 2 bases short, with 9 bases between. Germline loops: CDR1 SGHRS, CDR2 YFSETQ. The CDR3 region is CASSLAWGAYEQYV. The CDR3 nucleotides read TGCGCCAGCAGCTTGGCCTGGGGGGCCTACGAGCAGTACGTC.

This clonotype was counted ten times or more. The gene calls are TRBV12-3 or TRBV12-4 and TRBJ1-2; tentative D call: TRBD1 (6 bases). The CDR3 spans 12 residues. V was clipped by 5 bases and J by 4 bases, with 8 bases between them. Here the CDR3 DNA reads TGTGCCAGCAGTGGGGGCACCTATGGCTACACCTTC. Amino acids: CASSGGTYGYTF.

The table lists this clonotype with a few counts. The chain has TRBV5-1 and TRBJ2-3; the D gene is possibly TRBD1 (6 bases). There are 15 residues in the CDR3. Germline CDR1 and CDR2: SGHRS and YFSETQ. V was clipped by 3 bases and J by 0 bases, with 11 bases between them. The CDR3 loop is CASSSDRPSTDTQYF. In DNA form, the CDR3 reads TGCGCCAGCAGCTCGGACAGACCAAGCACAGATACGCAGTATTTT.

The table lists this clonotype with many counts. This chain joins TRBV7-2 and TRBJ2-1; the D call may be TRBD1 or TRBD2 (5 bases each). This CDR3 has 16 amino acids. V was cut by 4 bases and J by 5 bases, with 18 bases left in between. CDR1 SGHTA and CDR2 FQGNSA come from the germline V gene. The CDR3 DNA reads TGTGCCAGCAGCTCGCAGCCCGGGACGGGGAACAATGAGCAGTTCTTC. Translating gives CASSSQPGTGNNEQFF.

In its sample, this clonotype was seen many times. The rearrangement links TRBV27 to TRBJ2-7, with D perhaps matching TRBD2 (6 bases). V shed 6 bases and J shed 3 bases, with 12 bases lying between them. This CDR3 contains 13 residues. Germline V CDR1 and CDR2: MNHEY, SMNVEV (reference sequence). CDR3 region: CASSPGLHYEQYV. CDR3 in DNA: TGTGCCAGCAGCCCGGGACTGCACTACGAGCAGTACGTC.